These 24 T cell receptor beta chains were all obtained from the same sample, sequenced in a study of T cell responses to AZD1222 COVID-19 vaccine. The protocol was immunoSEQ multiplex PCR, while the TCRdb copy is restricted to in-frame clones and leaves out a portion. The sample records roughly 260,000 clones, just over 90% being singletons. Sequencing used peripheral blood, obtained on day 0 of AZD1222 vaccination. The source is an adult in good health.

The gene calls are TRBV5-8 and TRBJ2-7; possible D gene TRBD1, 6 bases. The CDR3 runs to 14 residues. Trimming removed 7 bases at V and 4 bases at J, with 18 bases between. Germline loops: CDR1 SGHTS, CDR2 YDEGEE. The CDR3 sequence is CASAHRERRYEQYF. The CDR3 region has the DNA TGTGCCAGCGCCCACAGGGAAAGGCGATACGAGCAGTACTTC.

The gene calls are TRBV29-1 and TRBJ2-3; 10 bases agree with TRBD2. CDR1 SQVTM and CDR2 ANQGSEA come from the germline V gene. Trimming at V came to 4 bases and at J to 3 bases, leaving 7 bases not matched to a gene. This CDR3 comprises 15 residues. The CDR3 protein is CSVGPASGRTDTQYF. For the CDR3, the DNA is TGCAGCGTTGGCCCCGCTAGCGGGAGAACAGATACGCAGTATTTT.

This chain joins TRBV3-1 (or the pseudogene TRBV3-2) and TRBJ2-1, with 8 bases fitting TRBD2. Germline V lookup: CDR1 LGHDT, CDR2 YNNKEL (reference sequence). Trimming at V came to 0 bases and at J to 12 bases, leaving 10 bases not matched to a gene. The CDR3 loop spans 15 amino acids. In nucleotides, the CDR3 is TGTGCCAGCAGCCAAGAGTCGGCTAGCGGGTTTACGCAGTTCTTC. Protein: CASSQESASGFTQFF.

The chain has TRBV6-5 and TRBJ1-5, with TRBD1 as a possible D gene (6 bases). Trimming took off 6 bases at V and 0 bases at J, with 9 bases between the two ends. CDR3 length: 14 residues. The V gene's germline CDR1 is MNHEY and CDR2 SVGAGI. CDR3 in DNA: TGTGCCAGCAGCCGGACAGATAGCAATCAGCCCCAGCATTTT. Translated: CASSRTDSNQPQHF.

This clone appeared a single time. J is TRBJ2-2 and V is TRBV7-3; D not resolved. This CDR3 comprises 13 residues. Trimming cost V 2 bases and J 6 bases, with 7 bases left between them. Germline V gene sequence: CDR1 SGHTA, CDR2 FQGTGA. In nucleotides, the CDR3 is TGTGCCAGCAGCTTAGGGCTGCCCGGGGAGCTGTTTTTT. This gives the protein CASSLGLPGELFF.

The chain employs TRBV19 and TRBJ2-2; 7 bases line up with TRBD1. In germline, CDR1 is LNHDA, CDR2 SQIVND (reference sequence). Germline trimming cut 5 bases from V and 8 bases from J; bases unmatched to any gene: 11. The CDR3 has 15 amino acids. CDR3 region: CASSSSRQGLGELFF. For the CDR3, the DNA is TGTGCCAGTAGTTCCTCGAGACAGGGCTTAGGGGAGCTGTTTTTT.

Remarks on this clone: A read error may produce the germline difference seen at one junction end. The chain uses TRBV3-1 (or the pseudogene TRBV3-2) and TRBJ1-2; D not certain. Germline V lookup: CDR1 LGHDT, CDR2 YNNKEL (reference sequence). The CDR3 totals 19 residues. The CDR3 spells CASSQDPMTSRPLKDGYTF. The CDR3 DNA reads as TGTGCCAGCAGTCAAGACCCAATGACCTCTCGGCCTCTCAAGGATGGCTACACCTTC.

The chain recombines TRBV5-1 with TRBJ2-7; 10 bases align to TRBD1. The CDR3 spans 13 residues. From germline, CDR1 is SGHRS and CDR2 YFSETQ. The V and J ends lost 4 bases and 5 bases, in that order; junction bases with no gene match: 3. The CDR3 DNA follows: TGCGCCAGCAGCGGGACAGGGGACCACGAGCAGTACTTC. Protein: CASSGTGDHEQYF.

The rearrangement links TRBV7-8 to TRBJ2-7; D perhaps matches TRBD2 (5 bases). V dropped 5 bases and J dropped 4 bases, with 21 bases sitting between them. This CDR3 is 16 amino acids long. Per germline, CDR1 SGHVS and CDR2 FQNEAQ. This chain's CDR3 is CASSHPPTGDGYEQYF. The CDR3, as DNA: TGTGCCAGCAGCCATCCACCAACCGGGGATGGTTACGAGCAGTACTTC.

The chain is built from TRBV2 and TRBJ2-1, with D unclear. With 6 bases removed from V and 0 bases from J, the gap between germline ends came to 9 bases. Germline CDR1 and CDR2: SNHLY and FYNNEI. This CDR3 has 14 residues. CDR3: CASSPGVSYNEQFF. Here the CDR3 DNA reads TGTGCCAGCAGCCCAGGAGTCTCCTACAATGAGCAGTTCTTC.

The chain joins TRBV28 to TRBJ1-5; D unclear. This CDR3 has 12 residues. The germline V gene has CDR1 MDHEN and CDR2 SYDVKM. Trimming shortened V by 3 bases and J by 5 bases, and 5 bases separated the two germline ends. Written as DNA, the CDR3 is TGTGCCAGCAGTTTTACGCATCAGCCCCAGCATTTT. Protein: CASSFTHQPQHF.

The chain couples TRBV10-3 to TRBJ1-3; D is unresolved. V was shortened by 2 bases and J by 0 bases, with 8 bases between the two germline ends. CDR1 and CDR2 from the germline V gene are ENHRY and SYGVKD. The CDR3 runs 15 residues. The CDR3: CAISERSSSGNTIYF. CDR3 DNA: TGTGCCATCAGTGAGCGATCCTCCTCTGGAAACACCATATATTTT.

The chain links TRBV27 to TRBJ1-5; D ambiguous. Trimming took 6 bases from V and 11 from J, leaving 11 bases between them. CDR1 is MNHEY and CDR2 is SMNVEV in the germline V gene (reference sequence). This CDR3 has 11 amino acids. In nucleotides, the CDR3 is TGTGCCAGCAGGATCGGGAGGGCCCAGCATTTT. This codes for CASRIGRAQHF.

This clone came up a few times. This sequence joins TRBV7-2 and TRBJ1-6, with D unresolved. CDR1 and CDR2 (germline): SGHTA, FQGNSA. The CDR3 is made up of 15 amino acids. V lost 1 base and J 6 bases, leaving 10 bases between the germline ends. The CDR3 protein is CASSLEARLNSPLHF. CDR3 nucleotide sequence: TGTGCCAGCAGCTTAGAGGCCAGACTTAATTCACCCCTCCACTTT. Supplemented by reference TRBV7-2 and TRBJ1-6, the full variable domain reads GAGVSQSPSNKVTEKGKDVELRCDPISGHTALYWYRQSLGQGLEFLIYFQGNSAPDKSGLPSDRFSAERTGGSVSTLTIQRTQQEDSAVYLCASSLEARLNSPLHFGNGTRLTVT.

The CDR3 nucleotides read TGCAGCACCTACTCGGACCTGATGAACACTGAAGCTTTCTTT. Translation: CSTYSDLMNTEAFF. The gene calls are TRBV29-1 and TRBJ1-1; D gene uncertain. CDR1 and CDR2 (germline): SQVTM, ANQGSEA. Trimming pared 8 bases from V and 0 bases from J, leaving 16 bases between. The CDR3 has 14 residues.

This clone appeared once. The chain recombines TRBV9 with TRBJ2-1, with TRBD2 identical over 11 bases. CDR1 is SGDLS, CDR2 YYNGEE, per germline. The CDR3 is 17 amino acids. Trimming cost V 3 bases and J 9 bases; bases outside gene matches: 14. Here the CDR3 DNA reads TGTGCCAGCAGCGGGCTAGCGGGGGGTTCCCGGAGCAGTGAGCAGTTCTTC. This translates into CASSGLAGGSRSSEQFF. Supplemented by reference TRBV9 and TRBJ2-1, the full variable domain reads DSGVTQTPKHLITATGQRVTLRCSPRSGDLSVYWYQQSLDQGLQFLIQYYNGEERAKGNILERFSAQQFPDLHSELNLSSLELGDSALYFCASSGLAGGSRSSEQFFGPGTRLTVL.

The chain links TRBV6-4 to TRBJ1-2, with 7 bases identical to TRBD1. The germline CDR1 and CDR2 sequences are MRHNA and SNTAGT. The CDR3 has 13 amino acids. V lost 5 bases to trimming and J lost 8 bases; unmatched junction nucleotides: 8. The CDR3 loop is CASSSGTARGYTF. Here the CDR3 DNA reads TGTGCCAGCAGTTCTGGGACAGCACGAGGCTACACCTTC.

This chain connects TRBV2 to TRBJ1-2, with 7 bases identical to TRBD1. The CDR3 is 15 residues long. Germline V gene data show CDR1 as SNHLY and CDR2 as FYNNEI. The V segment lost 2 bases and the J segment 0 bases; nucleotides outside the gene matches: 3. The CDR3 DNA reads TGTGCCAGCAGTGAACGGGGACAGCCTAACTATGGCTACACCTTC. Its protein is CASSERGQPNYGYTF.

This clone appeared a few times. V and J are TRBV28 and TRBJ1-3; weak D call: TRBD1 (5 bases). Looked up from germline, CDR1 is MDHEN and CDR2 is SYDVKM. The ends were cut back, 6 bases at V and 0 bases at J, with 18 bases in the middle. The CDR3 totals 17 residues. CDR3 nucleotide sequence: TGTGCCAGCAGCCCGGTCCAGGGCGCTTACTCTGGAAACACCATATATTTT. This translates into CASSPVQGAYSGNTIYF.

The chain is built from TRBV3-1 (or the pseudogene TRBV3-2) and TRBJ2-2; D unclear. The V gene's germline CDR1 is LGHDT and CDR2 YNNKEL (reference sequence). V was shortened by 8 bases and J by 2 bases, with 3 bases between the two germline ends. This CDR3 contains 11 residues. The DNA for the CDR3 is TGTGCCAGCTTCAACACCGGGGAGCTGTTTTTT. Its translation: CASFNTGELFF.

The gene calls are TRBV5-1 and TRBJ1-3; unclear D gene. The CDR3 sequence is 13 residues long. Germline CDR1 and CDR2: SGHRS and YFSETQ. V lost 4 bases to trimming and J lost 9 bases, with 14 bases between them. The CDR3 DNA reads TGCGCCAGCAGCGAAGAGAGAGGCGGCACCATATATTTT. It codes for CASSEERGGTIYF.

This chain joins TRBV6-1 and TRBJ1-1; D is uncertain. V gave up 1 base and J gave up 3 bases, with 9 bases separating them. This CDR3 is 14 amino acids long. Germline loops: CDR1 MNHNS, CDR2 SASEGT. The CDR3 is CASSEDSQYTEAFF. CDR3 DNA sequence: TGTGCCAGCAGTGAAGATTCCCAATACACTGAAGCTTTCTTT.

The J gene is TRBJ2-3, the V gene TRBV5-1; possible D gene TRBD1, 7 bases. The CDR3 contains 18 residues. The germline V and J ends were trimmed by 0 bases and 3 bases, with 20 bases remaining between them. Germline loops: CDR1 SGHRS, CDR2 YFSETQ. For the CDR3, the DNA is TGCGCCAGCAGCTTGGAACCTAGCAGGGGGGCGGCGACAGATACGCAGTATTTT. Translation: CASSLEPSRGAATDTQYF.

The chain joins TRBV2 to TRBJ2-7; no firm D call. The CDR3 has 13 amino acids. From germline, CDR1 is SNHLY and CDR2 FYNNEI. Trimming stripped 4 bases from V and 2 bases from J, with 9 bases between. CDR3 coding DNA: TGTGCCAGCAGTGGCGACCATACCTACGAGCAGTACTTC. Encoded protein: CASSGDHTYEQYF.